This T cell receptor (beta chain) was documented in a study of Graves' ophthalmopathy and Graves' hyperthyroidism. Amplification targeted the TCR beta CDR3 regions, with RNA transcripts as the source material. The first-round RT-PCR employed HTBI primers together with the Qiagen OneStep RT-PCR kit. A multiplex PCR was then performed as the second round. TCRdb recomputed calls from the multiplex PCR reads with MiXCR, one row per CDR3 protein. The sample consists of about 420,000 distinct CDR3 sequences, around 21% of them appearing once. Diagnosis used clinical symptoms, serum thyroxine, TRAb, thyroid ultrasound and orbital computed tomography. The CDR3 has 16 amino acids. CDR1 SGHVS and CDR2 FQNEAQ come from the germline V gene. The V and J ends lost 2 bases and 7 bases, in that order; junction bases with no gene match: 11. Study-wide points: Ophthalmopathy progression was predicted with 65% to 71% sensitivity and roughly 74% specificity. Detected in blood as well were most expanded thyroid clonotypes with frequency above 0.001.

This clonotype occurred many times. What it binds is not known. The chain couples TRBV7-8 to TRBJ2-7; 10 positions match TRBD2. This receptor was obtained from a woman between 18 and 29 years old with stable Graves' hyperthyroidism. The material sequenced was peripheral blood. The CDR3 coding sequence is TGTGCCAGCAGCTTATCATCAGCGGGGGGGCCGATAGAGCAGTACTTC. Protein: CASSLSSAGGPIEQYF.